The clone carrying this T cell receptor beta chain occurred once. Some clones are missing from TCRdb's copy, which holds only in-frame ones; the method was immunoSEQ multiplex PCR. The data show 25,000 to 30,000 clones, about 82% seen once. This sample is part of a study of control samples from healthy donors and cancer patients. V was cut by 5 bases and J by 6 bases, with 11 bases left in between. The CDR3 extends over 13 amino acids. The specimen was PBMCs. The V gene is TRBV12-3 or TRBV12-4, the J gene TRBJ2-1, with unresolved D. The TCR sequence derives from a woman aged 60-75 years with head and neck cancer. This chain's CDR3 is CASSTSPINEQFF. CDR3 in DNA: TGTGCCAGCAGTACCTCCCCCATCAATGAGCAGTTCTTC.